Listed here are 5 T cell receptor beta chains from one sample, sequenced in a study of CD8+CD57+ T cells in acquired aplastic anemia. The TCR beta profiling, which covered VDJ combination and CDR3 sequence, was carried out using genomic DNA as the template. In TCRdb, the reads were re-called with MiXCR into one record per CDR3 protein. The data contain around 140,000 distinct CDR3 sequences, around 41% of them singletons. Sequencing was carried out using sorted CD4+, CD8+, or CD8+CD57+ T cells (not recorded which) from PBMCs. Receptors were obtained from a human donor in good health, serving as a control.

As regards this clonotype: This could be a read error, since a much larger clone is one nucleotide away. The gene calls are TRBV5-4 and TRBJ1-2; D uncertain. Germline V CDR1 and CDR2: SGHNT, YYREEE (reference sequence). The CDR3 is made up of 19 amino acids. The V end was cut by 0 bases, the J end by 5 bases, with 26 bases between. In nucleotides, the CDR3 is TGTGCCAGCAGCTTGGTCCGTTGGAGGCCGCCGGAGACCGCTTATGGCTACACCTTC. Protein sequence: CASSLVRWRPPETAYGYTF.

This clonotype came up a few times. A much more abundant neighbour one base away suggests this may be a read error. The rearrangement links TRBV7-9 to TRBJ2-7; D perhaps matches TRBD1 (5 bases). The length of the CDR3 is 14 residues. Trimming stripped 7 bases from V and 5 bases from J, with 18 bases between. Germline assignment: CDR1 SEHNR and CDR2 FQNEAQ (reference sequence). Written as DNA, the CDR3 is TGTGCCAGCACCCCCGTGCAGGGTCCCCACGAGCAGTACTTC. Its protein product is CASTPVQGPHEQYF.

This clonotype was seen many times. The gene calls are TRBV6-1 and TRBJ1-5, with D maybe TRBD1 (5 bases). Germline-derived CDR1 and CDR2 are MNHNS and SASEGT. The CDR3 sequence is 15 residues long. Trimming shortened V by 6 bases and J by 7 bases, and 19 bases separated the two germline ends. The chain's CDR3 is CASRLEGTSGQPQHF. CDR3 nucleotides: TGTGCCAGCAGGCTAGAGGGGACTTCAGGGCAGCCCCAGCATTTT.

This clonotype appeared many times. V gene TRBV5-1 combines with J gene TRBJ1-6; D not resolved. Germline V gene lookup returns CDR1 SGHRS and CDR2 YFSETQ. This CDR3 is 16 amino acids long. Trimming removed 0 bases from V and 8 bases from J, with 15 bases in between. The CDR3 coding sequence is TGCGCCAGCAGCTTGGGGACGGGCAGAGACTATTCACCCCTCCACTTT. Residues: CASSLGTGRDYSPLHF.

Ten or more counts support this clonotype. Written as DNA, the CDR3 is TGTGCCAGCAGCTTCCGTGAGCAGTTCTTC. Its protein product is CASSFREQFF. V gene TRBV7-9 combines with J gene TRBJ2-1; no reliable D call. In germline, CDR1 is SEHNR, CDR2 FQNEAQ (reference sequence). Trimming took off 3 bases at V and 9 bases at J, with 3 bases between the two ends. The CDR3 totals 10 residues.